The 17 T cell receptor beta chains listed next were all sequenced from one sample in a study of OX40 agonist ivuxolimab in advanced cancers. Assay used: immunoSEQ multiplex PCR; TCRdb lists only in-frame clones, some missing. The repertoire consists of around 62,000 clones, with 80% to 90% occurring once and the leading ten covering roughly 2.3%. Sequencing used CD4+ or CD8+ T cells sorted from blood, obtained in a trial of the OX40 agonist ivuxolimab. The source of these receptors is an adult with an advanced solid tumor such as melanoma, head and neck, liver or kidney cancer.

The chain joins TRBV5-5 to TRBJ1-1; TRBD1 agrees at 9 bases. V dropped 2 bases and J dropped 4; count of bases not matched to a gene: 0. Germline CDR1 SGHKS, CDR2 YYEKEE (reference sequence). CDR3 length: 13 residues. The CDR3 bases are TGTGCCAGCAGCTTACAGGGGGCCACTGAAGCTTTCTTT. Translating it yields CASSLQGATEAFF.

The CDR3 bases are TGTGCCAGCTCATCCCTACAGGCGAACAATCAGCCCCAGCATTTT. Encoded protein: CASSSLQANNQPQHF. This sequence joins TRBV18 and TRBJ1-5, with a weak D call TRBD1 (5 bases). CDR3 length equals 15 residues. V shed 5 bases and J shed 3 bases, with 14 bases lying between them. Germline V gene lookup returns CDR1 KGHSH and CDR2 LQKENI.

V and J are TRBV23-1 and TRBJ1-1; TRBD1 might be the D (6 bases). TRBV23-1 is an open reading frame whose function is uncertain. The CDR3 totals 16 residues. Trimming removed 2 bases from V and 0 bases from J, with 13 bases in between. The DNA for the CDR3 is TGCGCCAGCAGTCAAAGTCAGGGGCATTTGAACACTGAAGCTTTCTTT. Translated, it gives CASSQSQGHLNTEAFF.

This chain connects TRBV18 to TRBJ2-7, with no clear D. Germline V lookup: CDR1 KGHSH, CDR2 LQKENI. CDR3 length: 13 amino acids. Trimming removed 1 base at V and 1 base at J, with 5 bases between. This chain's CDR3 is CASSPRRSYEQYF. CDR3 in DNA: TGTGCCAGCTCACCACGCAGGTCCTACGAGCAGTACTTC.

V and J are TRBV6-5 and TRBJ1-1, with a weak D call TRBD1 (5 bases). The germline CDR1 and CDR2 sequences are MNHEY and SVGAGI. The CDR3 consists of 13 residues. Between the trimmed V and J ends, which lost 4 bases and 2 bases, there was a span of 8 bases. In DNA, the CDR3 is TGTGCCAGCAGTTCGGACATCAACACTGAAGCTTTCTTT. Its protein product is CASSSDINTEAFF.

The CDR3: CASSQGRQYEQYF. CDR3 nucleotides: TGTGCCAGCAGCCAAGGTCGCCAGTACGAGCAGTACTTC. This chain joins TRBV4-2 and TRBJ2-7; D gene uncertain. The CDR3 has 13 amino acids. V was shortened by 1 base and J by 4 bases, with 8 bases between the two germline ends. Germline assignment: CDR1 LGHNA and CDR2 YNFKEQ.

The rearrangement uses TRBV7-9 and TRBJ2-7; 12 bases agree with TRBD1. Trimming cost V 4 bases and J 6 bases; bases outside gene matches: 4. The CDR3 is made up of 14 amino acids. The V gene's germline CDR1 is SEHNR and CDR2 FQNEAQ (reference sequence). CDR3 amino acids: CASSWGQGAGEQYF. The CDR3 coding sequence is TGTGCCAGCAGCTGGGGACAGGGGGCGGGCGAGCAGTACTTC.

The chain is built from TRBV6-5 and TRBJ1-6; TRBD1 is a possible D gene (6 bases). CDR3 length equals 16 residues. The germline V gene has CDR1 MNHEY and CDR2 SVGAGI. V was shortened by 0 bases and J by 7 bases, with 13 bases between the two germline ends. The CDR3 sequence: CASSYSVTGYNSPLHF. The DNA for the CDR3 is TGTGCCAGCAGTTACTCTGTGACAGGTTACAATTCACCCCTCCACTTT.

The rearrangement uses TRBV5-4 and TRBJ1-4; D call uncertain. CDR3 length equals 12 residues. V dropped 3 bases and J dropped 8 bases, with 8 bases sitting between them. Germline lookup yields CDR1 SGHNT and CDR2 YYREEE (reference sequence). This CDR3 reads CASSYSGEKLFF. CDR3 nucleotides: TGTGCCAGCAGCTATTCCGGGGAAAAACTGTTTTTT.

The chain recombines TRBV5-1 with TRBJ2-2; perhaps TRBD1 as D (6 bases). The CDR3 runs to 16 residues. Germline loops: CDR1 SGHRS, CDR2 YFSETQ. Trimming removed 4 bases at V and 1 base at J, with 14 bases between. The CDR3 DNA reads TGCGCCAGCAGCAAAAGGGGGAATCAGAACACCGGGGAGCTGTTTTTT. It codes for CASSKRGNQNTGELFF.

This clone was counted once. The V call is TRBV14, the J call TRBJ1-1, with D tentatively TRBD1 (6 bases). V was clipped by 4 bases and J by 5 bases, with 11 bases between them. CDR3 length equals 13 residues. Germline-derived CDR1 and CDR2 are SGHDN and FVKESK. Here the CDR3 reads CASSLQGNTEAFF. CDR3 coding DNA: TGTGCCAGCAGCCTACAGGGAAATACTGAAGCTTTCTTT.

This clone has a handful of counts. The V call is TRBV28, the J call TRBJ2-3; 8 bases are a match to TRBD2. V shed 2 bases, J shed 7 bases, and the junction held 8 bases outside the gene matches. CDR3 size: 15 residues. Looked up from germline, CDR1 is MDHEN and CDR2 is SYDVKM. For the CDR3, the DNA is TGTGCCAGCAGTTTAACTGCGGGGGGATCGTATACGCAGTATTTT. Protein product: CASSLTAGGSYTQYF.

With respect to this clone: At the DNA level, this CDR3 is encoded by other sequences in the same sample as well. The rearrangement links TRBV6-5 to TRBJ1-1; D is perhaps TRBD1 (6 bases). CDR1 and CDR2 from the germline V gene are MNHEY and SVGAGI. V dropped 2 bases and J dropped 1 base, with 8 bases sitting between them. The CDR3 runs to 14 residues. CDR3 protein: CASSYGGQNTEAFF. The CDR3 bases are TGTGCCAGCAGTTACGGGGGGCAGAACACTGAAGCTTTCTTT.

V gene TRBV29-1 combines with J gene TRBJ2-1; D not resolved. The V gene's germline CDR1 is SQVTM and CDR2 ANQGSEA. There are 10 residues in the CDR3. V gave up 6 bases and J gave up 15 bases, with 15 bases separating them. CDR3 bases: TGCAGCGTCCCATCTTACACCCGGTTCTTC. Its translation: CSVPSYTRFF.

J is TRBJ2-7 and V is TRBV2, with D perhaps matching TRBD1 (5 bases). Germline loops: CDR1 SNHLY, CDR2 FYNNEI. The V end lost 5 bases, the J end lost 0 bases, and 8 bases lay between the germline ends. The CDR3 consists of 13 residues. DNA of the CDR3: TGTGCCAGCAGTAGACAGCCCTCCTACGAGCAGTACTTC. Its protein product is CASSRQPSYEQYF.

The genes are TRBV2 and TRBJ2-1; 8 nucleotides agree with TRBD1. The CDR3 spans 15 residues. Germline CDR1 reads SNHLY; CDR2 reads FYNNEI. Trimming cost V 5 bases and J 2 bases; bases outside gene matches: 5. The CDR3 nucleotides read TGTGCCAGCAGTATAGACAGGGGCGCCTACAATGAGCAGTTCTTC. It encodes CASSIDRGAYNEQFF.

The chain carries TRBV11-2 and TRBJ1-2; 8 positions agree with TRBD1. CDR1 is SGHAT and CDR2 is FQNNGV in the germline V gene. The length of the CDR3 is 15 residues. Trimming took 2 bases from V and 7 from J; bases not matched to a gene: 9. CDR3 sequence: CASSLSDRGASGYTF. The DNA of the CDR3 is TGTGCCAGCAGCTTAAGTGACAGGGGCGCTTCTGGCTACACCTTC.